This T cell receptor beta chain was retrieved from a study of CXCR3-negative and CXCR3-positive naive CD8 T cells. Overall study: Summed over all libraries, TRB reads came to roughly 140 million, with about 1.5 +/- 0.3 million per library. General study results and limits: For naive cells, CXCR3-negative and CXCR3-positive subsets had similar TRBV-TRBJ usage; for memory cells, usage differed. Comparison of naive cells showed more hydrophobic TRB CDR3s in CXCR3-positive than in CXCR3-negative naive cells.

As regards this clonotype: What it binds is not known.

CDR3 length: 13 amino acids. Germline CDR1 reads MNHEY; CDR2 reads SVGAGI. CD45RO-CCR7+CD27+CD95- characterized naive CD8+ T cells. Preparation of TRB cDNA libraries relied on 5' RACE carrying UMI labels. Using the 5' RACE reads, TCRdb records one entry per CDR3 protein without DNA. This sample contains roughly 71,000 distinct CDR3 sequences. The TCR sequence derives from a human donor in good health. Some clones in this sample may be carry-over from other donors' samples. The chain has TRBV6-5 and TRBJ2-2. Specimen: naive CXCR3- CD8+ T cells from blood. The subset here: CD45RO-CCR7+CD27+CD95- naive CD8+ T cells lacking CXCR3 (TNR3-). CDR3 amino acids: CASSYMRNGELFF.